In this sample, the clone carrying this TCR beta chain turned up a few times. The data are from a study of blood T cell repertoires in COVID-19. Study summary: Both acute and convalescent COVID-19 samples were obtained from the United States, Italy and Spain. The cDNA or gDNA used as material had been derived from T cells, B-cell-depleted T cells, or PBMCs.

Followed over time, Seattle patients had been enrolled while infection was active. In the original processing: It was from reference gene primer amplification that nucleated cell counts were estimated. The data were produced by immunoSEQ multiplex PCR, yet TCRdb's version contains in-frame clones alone and is incomplete. The V and J calls and clone size come from that table; D and trimming were worked out from the DNA. This sample carries about 230,000 clones, about nine tenths of them seen once, and the ten largest clones take 2% to 3%. The germline V gene has CDR1 SGHNT and CDR2 YYREEE (reference sequence). V dropped 0 bases and J dropped 2 bases, with 5 bases sitting between them. The CDR3 spans 13 residues.

The J gene is TRBJ1-2, the V gene TRBV5-4; D gene ambiguous. This TCR came from a man aged 30 to 39 with COVID-19, enrolled during active disease. Sequencing was done on a sample of peripheral blood. The CDR3 coding sequence is TGTGCCAGCAGCTTGGGAGGGAACTATGGCTACACCTTC. Protein sequence: CASSLGGNYGYTF.